The 21 T cell receptor beta chains below were found in one sample sequenced in a study of blood T cell repertoires in COVID-19. Profiled with immunoSEQ multiplex PCR; TCRdb holds only in-frame clones, not every one. Of about 160,000 clones listed, approximately 83% are singletons. The sequencing input was peripheral blood. Receptors were obtained from a woman aged 80 or over with active or convalescent COVID-19.

The rearrangement joins TRBV6-4 to TRBJ2-1, with TRBD2 identical over 15 bases. CDR1 MRHNA and CDR2 SNTAGT come from the germline V gene. The CDR3 runs to 18 residues. V lost 5 bases and J lost 0; bases outside the gene matches: 5. The CDR3 DNA sequence: TGTGCCAGCAGTATCGGGACTAGCGGGGGGAGCTCCTACAATGAGCAGTTCTTC. This translates into CASSIGTSGGSSYNEQFF.

This sequence joins TRBV6-6 and TRBJ1-1; a possible D gene is TRBD1 (5 bases). V dropped 2 bases and J dropped 8 bases, with 12 bases sitting between them. The CDR3 is 13 amino acids. Germline lookup yields CDR1 MNHNY and CDR2 SVGAGI (reference sequence). The CDR3 nucleotides read TGTGCCAGCAGTTACCTTGACAGCCCAGAAGCTTTCTTT. This translates into CASSYLDSPEAFF.

This clone was seen just once. One base away lies a much larger clone, so this may be a sequencing read error. This rearrangement joins TRBV7-9 to TRBJ1-1; D possibly corresponds to TRBD1 (6 bases). The CDR3 has 14 residues. The V gene's germline CDR1 is SEHNR and CDR2 FQNEAQ (reference sequence). Trimming shortened V by 1 base and J by 1 base, and 7 bases separated the two germline ends. The CDR3 region is CASSLVRGNTEAFF. Here the CDR3 DNA reads TGTGCCAGCAGCTTAGTCAGGGGGAACACTGAAGCTTTCTTT.

In regard to this clone: Other DNA variants within this sample encode the same CDR3. The chain has TRBV3-1 (or the pseudogene TRBV3-2) and TRBJ2-5; D ambiguous. The V end lost 0 bases, the J end lost 5 bases, and 4 bases lay between the germline ends. The germline V gene encodes CDR1 LGHDT and CDR2 YNNKEL (reference sequence). The CDR3 contains 12 residues. CDR3 protein: CASSQDRETQYF. As DNA, the CDR3 is TGTGCCAGCAGCCAAGATCGGGAGACCCAGTACTTC.

The J gene is TRBJ1-1, the V gene TRBV19; D is possibly TRBD1 (5 bases). V lost 7 bases, J lost 3 bases, and 12 bases lay in between. Germline V gene sequence: CDR1 LNHDA, CDR2 SQIVND (reference sequence). The CDR3 contains 13 residues. CDR3 sequence: CASMGLMDTEAFF. The CDR3 DNA follows: TGTGCCAGTATGGGGCTAATGGACACTGAAGCTTTCTTT.

CDR3 region: CATSEETGGYGYTF. CDR3 nucleotides: TGTGCCACCAGTGAGGAGACAGGGGGCTATGGCTACACCTTC. This chain links TRBV24-1 with TRBJ1-2; 9 nucleotides agree with TRBD1. This CDR3 comprises 14 residues. CDR1 is KGHDR, CDR2 SFDVKD, per germline. The V gene end was trimmed by 4 bases and the J gene end by 4 bases; junction bases not matched to a gene: 3.

This chain links TRBV6-6 with TRBJ1-1, with TRBD1 identical over 7 bases. This CDR3 is built from 13 residues. Germline lookup yields CDR1 MNHNY and CDR2 SVGAGI (reference sequence). J gave up 4 bases and V 6 bases, and 5 bases lay outside the gene matches. The CDR3 protein is CASRGPGGTEAFF. CDR3 DNA: TGTGCCAGCAGGGGGCCAGGGGGCACTGAAGCTTTCTTT.

CDR3 DNA sequence: TGCGCCAGCAGCCAAGGACAGGGGCCAGGAAACACCATATATTTT. Translating gives CASSQGQGPGNTIYF. The rearrangement joins TRBV4-1 to TRBJ1-3; the match to TRBD1 covers 8 bases. There are 15 residues in the CDR3. Looked up from germline, CDR1 is MGHRA and CDR2 is YSYEKL. The V gene end was trimmed by 1 base and the J gene end by 4 bases; junction bases not matched to a gene: 3.

V is TRBV11-2 and J is TRBJ1-1; 7 bases line up with TRBD1. Germline CDR1 is SGHAT and CDR2 is FQNNGV. The CDR3 spans 12 residues. The ends lost 3 bases at V and 10 bases at J; junction bases unmatched: 5. CDR3 nucleotides: TGTGCCAGCAGCTTTAAGGGGACAGCAGCTTTCTTT. Translated, it gives CASSFKGTAAFF.

The J gene is TRBJ1-6, the V gene TRBV2; TRBD1 might be the D (5 bases). V was shortened by 2 bases and J by 5 bases, with 10 bases between the two germline ends. The CDR3 is 15 residues long. Germline assignment: CDR1 SNHLY and CDR2 FYNNEI. CDR3 nucleotide sequence: TGTGCCAGCAGTGAACGGGGGACGAATAATTCACCCCTCCACTTT. Translating gives CASSERGTNNSPLHF.

The gene calls are TRBV19 and TRBJ2-1; 9 positions agree with TRBD2. This CDR3 is 17 amino acids long. Unmatched junction bases numbered 16, after V lost 3 bases and J lost 10 bases. Germline V gene sequence: CDR1 LNHDA, CDR2 SQIVND (reference sequence). The CDR3 nucleotides read TGTGCCAGTAGTATCGGGCGGGGGGGCTTGGTACCCAGGGAGCAGTTCTTC. Its translation: CASSIGRGGLVPREQFF.

The J gene is TRBJ2-7, the V gene TRBV7-8; D ambiguous. The CDR3 runs 13 residues. Germline V gives CDR1 SGHVS, CDR2 FQNEAQ. V was clipped by 1 base and J by 2 bases, with 6 bases between them. In DNA form, the CDR3 reads TGTGCCAGCAGCTTAGTTCCTACCTACGAGCAGTACTTC. Amino acid sequence: CASSLVPTYEQYF.

The chain has TRBV6-1 and TRBJ1-5; 9 nucleotides align to TRBD1. V shed 6 bases and J 0 bases; nucleotides not matched to a gene: 3. CDR3 length: 15 amino acids. Germline V gene lookup returns CDR1 MNHNS and CDR2 SASEGT. CDR3 bases: TGTGCCAGCAGCCGGGGACAGGGTAGCAATCAGCCCCAGCATTTT. Translation: CASSRGQGSNQPQHF.

The gene calls are TRBV9 and TRBJ1-2; 8 bases agree with TRBD1. The CDR3 runs 12 residues. After removal of 1 base from V and 9 bases from J, the junction contained 2 bases not matched to a gene. Germline V lookup: CDR1 SGDLS, CDR2 YYNGEE. The CDR3 loop reads CASSVYRGSYTF. CDR3 nucleotides: TGTGCCAGCAGCGTATACAGGGGGAGCTACACCTTC.

This clone has just one count. The V gene is TRBV21-1, the J gene TRBJ1-6; the listed D gene, TRBD1, was not tested against the DNA. TRBV21-1 corresponds to a pseudogene. The CDR3 extends over 18 amino acids. The CDR3 sequence is CASSSQRGAGQYNSPLHF. The CDR3, as DNA: TGTGCCAGCAGCAGCCAACGCGGGGCGGGACAGTATAATTCACCCCTCCACTTT.

The chain is built from TRBV21-1 and TRBJ2-1; no DNA check was done on the table's D call, TRBD1. TRBV21-1 is recorded as a pseudogene. The CDR3 has 16 residues. The chain's CDR3 is CASSCHRDRGDNEQFF. The CDR3 nucleotides read TGTGCCAGCAGCTGCCACCGGGACAGGGGGGACAATGAGCAGTTCTTC.

The chain recombines TRBV9 with TRBJ2-4; 11 bases match TRBD1. Trimming took 4 bases from V and 0 from J; bases not matched to a gene: 3. Germline V gene lookup returns CDR1 SGDLS and CDR2 YYNGEE. CDR3 length equals 16 residues. The chain's CDR3 is CASSPGQGVAKNIQYF. The CDR3 nucleotides are TGTGCCAGCAGCCCGGGACAGGGGGTAGCCAAAAACATTCAGTACTTC.

This clone has just a few counts. The chain uses TRBV29-1 and TRBJ1-2, with 7 positions matching TRBD1. The CDR3 covers 13 residues. V was pared by 6 bases and J by 4 bases, with 8 bases of the junction left unmatched. In germline, CDR1 is SQVTM, CDR2 ANQGSEA. The CDR3 DNA follows: TGCAGCGTGGCGACAGGGACCTTCTATGGCTACACCTTC. This encodes CSVATGTFYGYTF. The whole variable domain, filled in from reference TRBV29-1 and TRBJ1-2, reads SAVISQKPSRDICQRGTSLTIQCQVDSQVTMMFWYRQQPGQSLTLIATANQGSEATYESGFVIDKFPISRPNLTFSTLTVSNMSPEDSSIYLCSVATGTFYGYTFGSGTRLTVV.

The table lists this clone with a few counts. The chain links TRBV7-8 to TRBJ1-2; the match to TRBD1 covers 7 bases. From germline, CDR1 is SGHVS and CDR2 FQNEAQ. The length of the CDR3 is 17 residues. V trimming: 4 bases; J trimming: 0 bases; junction bases outside the gene matches: 11. In DNA, the CDR3 is TGTGCCAGCAGCTCCTTTGCAGGGGGTTTAGCTAACTATGGCTACACCTTC. Residues: CASSSFAGGLANYGYTF.

The chain is built from TRBV4-1 and TRBJ1-4; D is unclear. The CDR3 runs to 14 residues. CDR1 is MGHRA, CDR2 YSYEKL, per germline. Trimming pared 7 bases from V and 0 bases from J, leaving 9 bases between. The CDR3 sequence: CASNSIATNEKLFF. The CDR3 DNA follows: TGCGCCAGCAACTCTATTGCAACTAATGAAAAACTGTTTTTT.

The chain uses TRBV7-9 and TRBJ1-6, with D tentatively TRBD1 (5 bases). Trimming took 6 bases from V and 8 from J, leaving 20 bases between them. Germline-derived CDR1 and CDR2 are SEHNR and FQNEAQ (reference sequence). The CDR3 is 16 amino acids. The CDR3 nucleotides are TGTGCCAGCAGGCCACCGGGGGGAGGAGGGGATTCACCCCTCCACTTT. This sequence encodes CASRPPGGGGDSPLHF.